The rows below give T cell receptor beta chains drawn from one sample of a study of blood T cell repertoires in COVID-19. Assay used: immunoSEQ multiplex PCR; TCRdb lists only in-frame clones, some missing. There are about 190,000 clones in the sample; around 82% occur only once, and around a sixth lies in the top ten. Source material: PBMCs or T cells enriched from blood (not recorded which). The receptors were sampled from a woman in her fifties or sixties with acute COVID-19. CDR3s include the opening cysteine and the closing phenylalanine or tryptophan. Part of the rows lack a size; the others show once, few, many or a class for expanded clones.

j_gene: TRBJ1-6
abundance: many
v_gene: TRBV27
CDR3aa: CASSLSPGAGQPPLHF

j_gene: TRBJ1-2
abundance: few
v_gene: TRBV28
CDR3aa: CASSFGRGLGYTF

j_gene: TRBJ1-3
abundance: .
v_gene: TRBV28
CDR3aa: CASSVGRGDTIYF

j_gene: TRBJ1-1
abundance: few
v_gene: TRBV6-5
CDR3aa: CASSSLRRVNTEAFF

j_gene: TRBJ2-1
abundance: .
v_gene: TRBV19
CDR3aa: CASSPSSLAGGHTNNEQFF

j_gene: TRBJ1-1
abundance: .
v_gene: TRBV14
CDR3aa: CASSQDWGRNTEAFF

j_gene: TRBJ1-3
abundance: .
v_gene: TRBV18
CDR3aa: CASSPQTGTGAGNTIYF

j_gene: TRBJ1-4
abundance: once
v_gene: TRBV29-1
CDR3aa: CSVEVLGTANEKLFF

j_gene: TRBJ1-2
abundance: .
v_gene: TRBV4-1
CDR3aa: CASSQQDRGANYGYTF

j_gene: TRBJ2-3
abundance: .
v_gene: TRBV29-1
CDR3aa: CSAGPGTRPDTQYF

j_gene: TRBJ2-5
abundance: .
v_gene: TRBV6-1
CDR3aa: CASSEVVQYQETQYF

j_gene: TRBJ1-5
abundance: few
v_gene: TRBV19
CDR3aa: CASSMDRDQPQHF

j_gene: TRBJ1-5
abundance: .
v_gene: TRBV9
CDR3aa: CASSVYGRGVAQPQHF

j_gene: TRBJ1-5
abundance: .
v_gene: TRBV11-2
CDR3aa: CASSPSTNQPQHF